This entry features one TCR beta chain sequence. The V segment lost 7 bases and the J segment 5 bases; nucleotides outside the gene matches: 5. CDR1 and CDR2 (germline): WSHSY, SAAADI. This CDR3 has 13 amino acids. These data come from a study of blood T cell repertoires in COVID-19. At the level of the study: The analysed material was cDNA or gDNA that came from T cells, B-cell-depleted T cells, or PBMCs.

Measured with immunoSEQ multiplex PCR; TCRdb has only the in-frame clones, and not every one. The table has approximately 300,000 clones, around 92% seen once. The sample comprised peripheral blood. The sequence was collected from a man aged 18-30 years who had recovered from COVID-19. The V and J genes are TRBV10-2 and TRBJ2-1; 7 bases line up with TRBD1. Written as DNA, the CDR3 is TGCGCCAGCATGAGGGGGCCCCACAATGAGCAGTTCTTC. Amino acids: CASMRGPHNEQFF.